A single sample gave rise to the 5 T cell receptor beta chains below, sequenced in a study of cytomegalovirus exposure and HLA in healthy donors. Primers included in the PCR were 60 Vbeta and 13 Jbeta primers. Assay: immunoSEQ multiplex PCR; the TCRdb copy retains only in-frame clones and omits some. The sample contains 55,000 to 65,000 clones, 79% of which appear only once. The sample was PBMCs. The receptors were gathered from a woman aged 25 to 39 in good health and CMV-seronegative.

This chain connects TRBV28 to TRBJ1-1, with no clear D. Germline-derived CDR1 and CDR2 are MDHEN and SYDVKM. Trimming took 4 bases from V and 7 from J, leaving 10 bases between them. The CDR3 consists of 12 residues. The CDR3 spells CASSSTTSEAFF. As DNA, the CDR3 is TGTGCCAGCAGTTCCACGACAAGTGAAGCTTTCTTT.

CDR3 amino acids: CASRPTGNYGYTF. The CDR3 DNA is TGTGCCAGCAGGCCAACGGGTAACTATGGCTACACCTTC. The V gene is TRBV27, the J gene TRBJ1-2; D remains ambiguous. CDR3 size: 13 residues. Trimming took off 6 bases at V and 1 base at J, with 9 bases between the two ends. Germline lookup yields CDR1 MNHEY and CDR2 SMNVEV (reference sequence).

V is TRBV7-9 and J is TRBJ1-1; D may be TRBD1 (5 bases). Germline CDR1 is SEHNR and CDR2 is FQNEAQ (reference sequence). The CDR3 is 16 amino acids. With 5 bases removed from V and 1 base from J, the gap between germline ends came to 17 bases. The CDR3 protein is CASSGQVWGGNTEAFF. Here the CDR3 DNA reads TGTGCCAGCAGCGGACAAGTTTGGGGGGGGAACACTGAAGCTTTCTTT. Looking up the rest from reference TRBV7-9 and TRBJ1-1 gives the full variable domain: DTGVSQNPRHKITKRGQNVTFRCDPISEHNRLYWYRQTLGQGPEFLTYFQNEAQLEKSRLLSDRFSAERPKGSFSTLEIQRTEQGDSAMYLCASSGQVWGGNTEAFFGQGTRLTVV.

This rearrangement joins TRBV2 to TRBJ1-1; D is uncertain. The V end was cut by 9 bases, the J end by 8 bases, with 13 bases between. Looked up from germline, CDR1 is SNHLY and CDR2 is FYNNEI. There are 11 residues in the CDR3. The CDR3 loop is CASLTLEEAFF. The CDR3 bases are TGTGCCAGTTTGACCCTAGAGGAAGCTTTCTTT.

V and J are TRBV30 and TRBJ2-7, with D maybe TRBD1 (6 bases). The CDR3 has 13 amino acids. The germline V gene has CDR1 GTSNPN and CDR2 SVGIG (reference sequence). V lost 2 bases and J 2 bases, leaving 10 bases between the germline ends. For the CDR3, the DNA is TGTGCCTGGAGTCTGACAGGCCCCTACGAGCAGTACTTC. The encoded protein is CAWSLTGPYEQYF.